This entry features one T cell receptor (beta chain) sequence. Profiling relied on immunoSEQ multiplex PCR, and the TCRdb table lists in-frame clones only, not all of them. Altogether 160,000 or so clones are present, roughly 78% being singletons, with the ten largest covering around 8%. The sample belongs to a study of blood T cell repertoires in COVID-19. V dropped 1 base and J dropped 7; count of bases not matched to a gene: 11. Looked up from germline, CDR1 is MNHEY and CDR2 is SVGEGT. This CDR3 is 17 amino acids long. The chain carries TRBV6-2 or TRBV6-3 and TRBJ2-1, with 9 bases that match TRBD2. Sequenced material: peripheral blood. The sequence came from a woman aged 55-69 years with COVID-19, enrolled during active disease. CDR3 in DNA: TGTGCCAGCAGTTACTGGCTGCTGCGGGAGGGCCCTAATGAGCAGTTCTTC. It specifies CASSYWLLREGPNEQFF.